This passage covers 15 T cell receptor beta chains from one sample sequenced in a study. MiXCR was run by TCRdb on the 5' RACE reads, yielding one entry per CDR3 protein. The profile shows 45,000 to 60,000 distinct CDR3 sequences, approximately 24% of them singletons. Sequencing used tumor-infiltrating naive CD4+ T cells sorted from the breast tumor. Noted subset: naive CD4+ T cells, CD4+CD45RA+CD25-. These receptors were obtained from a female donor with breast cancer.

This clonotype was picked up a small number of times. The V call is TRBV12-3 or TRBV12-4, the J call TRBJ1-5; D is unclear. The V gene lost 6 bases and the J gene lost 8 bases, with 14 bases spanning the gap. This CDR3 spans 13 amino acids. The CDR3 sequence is CASSEQRWKPQHF. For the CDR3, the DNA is TGTGCCAGCAGCGAACAGCGGTGGAAGCCCCAGCATTTT.

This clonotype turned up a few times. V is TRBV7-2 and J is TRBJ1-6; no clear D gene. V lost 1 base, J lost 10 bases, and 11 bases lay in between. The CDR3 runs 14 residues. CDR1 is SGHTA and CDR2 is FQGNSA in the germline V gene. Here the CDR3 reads CASSLDPGGSPLHF. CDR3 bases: TGTGCCAGCAGCTTAGACCCCGGTGGGTCACCCCTCCACTTT.

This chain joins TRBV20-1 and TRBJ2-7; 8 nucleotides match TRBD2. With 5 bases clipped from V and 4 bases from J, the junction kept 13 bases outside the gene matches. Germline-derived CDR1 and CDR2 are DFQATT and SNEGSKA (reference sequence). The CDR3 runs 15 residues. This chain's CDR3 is CSAQLYSGAQYEQYF. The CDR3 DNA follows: TGCAGTGCTCAATTATATAGCGGGGCCCAATACGAGCAGTACTTC.

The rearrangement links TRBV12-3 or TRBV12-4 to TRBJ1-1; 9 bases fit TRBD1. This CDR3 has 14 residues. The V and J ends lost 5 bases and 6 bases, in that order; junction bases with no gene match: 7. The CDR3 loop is CASSPGTGHAEAFF. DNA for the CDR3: TGTGCCAGCAGTCCCGGGACAGGGCACGCTGAAGCTTTCTTT.

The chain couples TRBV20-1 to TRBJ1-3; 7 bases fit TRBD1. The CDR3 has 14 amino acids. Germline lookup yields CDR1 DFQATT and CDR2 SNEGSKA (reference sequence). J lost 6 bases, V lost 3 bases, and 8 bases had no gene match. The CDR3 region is CSASLGGLSNTIYF. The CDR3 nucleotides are TGCAGTGCTAGCCTAGGGGGCCTATCAAACACCATATATTTT.

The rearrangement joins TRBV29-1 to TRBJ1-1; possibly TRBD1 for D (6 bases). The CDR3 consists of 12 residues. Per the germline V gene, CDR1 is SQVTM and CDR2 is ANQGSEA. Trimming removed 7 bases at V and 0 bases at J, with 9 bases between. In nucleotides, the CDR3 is TGCAGCGGACAGGTATTGAACACTGAAGCTTTCTTT. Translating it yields CSGQVLNTEAFF.

CDR3 coding DNA: TGCAGCTTCACGGAGACTAGCGGGGTAGGGGGGGGCGAGCAGTACTTC. Encoded protein: CSFTETSGVGGGEQYF. The chain employs TRBV29-1 and TRBJ2-7; TRBD2 matches 11 bases. CDR1 is SQVTM, CDR2 ANQGSEA, per germline. V was clipped by 8 bases and J by 6 bases; unmatched bases: 18. This CDR3 has 16 residues.

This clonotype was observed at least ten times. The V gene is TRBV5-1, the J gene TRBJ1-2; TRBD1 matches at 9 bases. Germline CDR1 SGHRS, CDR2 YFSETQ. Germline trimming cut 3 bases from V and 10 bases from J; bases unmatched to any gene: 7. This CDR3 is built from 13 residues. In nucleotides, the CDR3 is TGCGCCAGCAGCTCCAACAGGGGGCCGGACTACACCTTC. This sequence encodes CASSSNRGPDYTF.

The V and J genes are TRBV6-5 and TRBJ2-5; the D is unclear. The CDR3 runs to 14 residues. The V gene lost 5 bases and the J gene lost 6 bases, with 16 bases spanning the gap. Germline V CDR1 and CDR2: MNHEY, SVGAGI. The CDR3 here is CASSHTARYQTQYF. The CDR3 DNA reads TGTGCCAGCAGTCACACAGCTAGGTATCAGACCCAGTACTTC.

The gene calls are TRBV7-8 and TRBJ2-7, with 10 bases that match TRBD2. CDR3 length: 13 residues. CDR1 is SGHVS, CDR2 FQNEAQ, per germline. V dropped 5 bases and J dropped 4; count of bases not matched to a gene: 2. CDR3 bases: TGTGCCAGCAGCCGGACTAGCGGATACGAGCAGTACTTC. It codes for CASSRTSGYEQYF.

In nucleotides, the CDR3 is TGCAGCGTGCGGGGAAGCCTTTTTGCGAACTCCTACGAGCAGTACTTC. It is translated as CSVRGSLFANSYEQYF. The chain links TRBV29-1 to TRBJ2-7; tentatively, D is TRBD2 (6 bases). The CDR3 is made up of 16 amino acids. V was pared by 6 bases and J by 0 bases, with 21 bases between. From germline, CDR1 is SQVTM and CDR2 ANQGSEA.

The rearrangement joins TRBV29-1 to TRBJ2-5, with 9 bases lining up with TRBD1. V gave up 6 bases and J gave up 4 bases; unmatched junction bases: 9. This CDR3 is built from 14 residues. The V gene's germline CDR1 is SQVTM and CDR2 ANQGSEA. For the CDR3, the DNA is TGCAGCGTCGGGACAGGGTCGAAGGGAGAGACCCAGTACTTC. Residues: CSVGTGSKGETQYF. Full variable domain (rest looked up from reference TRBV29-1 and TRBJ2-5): SAVISQKPSRDICQRGTSLTIQCQVDSQVTMMFWYRQQPGQSLTLIATANQGSEATYESGFVIDKFPISRPNLTFSTLTVSNMSPEDSSIYLCSVGTGSKGETQYFGPGTRLLVL.

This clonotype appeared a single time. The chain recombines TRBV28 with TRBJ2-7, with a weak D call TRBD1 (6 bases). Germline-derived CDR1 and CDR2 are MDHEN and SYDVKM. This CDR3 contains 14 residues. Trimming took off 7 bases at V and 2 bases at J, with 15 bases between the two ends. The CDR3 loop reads CASTHGQGTYEQYF. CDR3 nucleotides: TGTGCCAGCACCCACGGGCAGGGGACCTACGAGCAGTACTTC.

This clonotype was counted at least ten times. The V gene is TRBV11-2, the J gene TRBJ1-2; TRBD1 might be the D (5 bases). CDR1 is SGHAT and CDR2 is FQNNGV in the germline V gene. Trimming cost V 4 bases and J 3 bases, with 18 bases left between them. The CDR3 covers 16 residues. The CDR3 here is CASSSRDRSPYYGYTF. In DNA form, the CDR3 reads TGTGCCAGCAGCTCCCGGGACCGGAGTCCCTACTATGGCTACACCTTC.

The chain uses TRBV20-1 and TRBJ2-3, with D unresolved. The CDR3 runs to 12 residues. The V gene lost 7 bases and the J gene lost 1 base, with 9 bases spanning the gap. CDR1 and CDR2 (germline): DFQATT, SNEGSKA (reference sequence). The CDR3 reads CSVPDGTDTQYF. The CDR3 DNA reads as TGCAGTGTTCCCGACGGCACAGATACGCAGTATTTT.